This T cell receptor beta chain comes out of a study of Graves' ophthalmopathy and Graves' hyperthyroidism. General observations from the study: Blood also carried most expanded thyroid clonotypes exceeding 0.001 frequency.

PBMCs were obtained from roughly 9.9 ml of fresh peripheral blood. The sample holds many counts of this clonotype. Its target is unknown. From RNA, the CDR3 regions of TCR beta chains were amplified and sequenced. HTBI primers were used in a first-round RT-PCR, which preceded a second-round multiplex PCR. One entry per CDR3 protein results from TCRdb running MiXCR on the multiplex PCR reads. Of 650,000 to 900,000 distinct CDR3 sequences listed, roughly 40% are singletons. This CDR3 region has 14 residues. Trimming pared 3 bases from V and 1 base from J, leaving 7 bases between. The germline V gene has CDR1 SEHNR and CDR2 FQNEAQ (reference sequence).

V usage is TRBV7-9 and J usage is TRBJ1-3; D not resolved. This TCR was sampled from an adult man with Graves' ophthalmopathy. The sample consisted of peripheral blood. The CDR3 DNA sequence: TGTGCCAGCAGCTTCTATGGTTCTGGAAACACCATATATTTT. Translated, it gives CASSFYGSGNTIYF.